This TCR beta chain was recorded in a study of T cell responses to AZD1222 COVID-19 vaccine. Study-wide findings and caveats: Spike was spanned by vaccine-associated CD4 TCRs, with dominance at 160-218 and 743-854. Clonal diversity was possibly underestimated, and the donors were mostly white British, with more females. Just five or six AZD1222 recipients were seropositive at baseline.

With respect to this clone: Its antigen remains unknown.

Trimming pared 3 bases from V and 7 bases from J, leaving 7 bases between. This CDR3 region has 11 residues. Germline CDR1 is MNHEY and CDR2 is SVGEGT. TCRdb's table, derived via immunoSEQ multiplex PCR, lists solely in-frame clones and lacks some. The data hold 100,000 or so clones, with about 91% observed a single time. Both about-4-week and about-12-week second-dose recipients were combined. The chain joins TRBV6-2 or TRBV6-3 to TRBJ2-7; no firm D call. The clonotype was recovered from an adult who received the AZD1222 COVID-19 vaccine. The sample here was peripheral blood, taken 28 days after the second AZD1222 dose. The CDR3 region has the DNA TGTGCCAGCAGTTATTACGAGGAGCAGTACTTC. Translating gives CASSYYEEQYF.